A selection of T cell receptor beta chains follows, all from one sample in a study of CD8 T cells in ankylosing spondylitis. TCRdb reanalysed the 5' RACE reads using MiXCR and keeps one entry per CDR3 protein. The table lists about 510,000 distinct CDR3 sequences, about 5.2% of them singletons. The specimen sequenced was blood, either unsorted or a sorted T cell fraction (not recorded which). Receptors were obtained from a male donor with ankylosing spondylitis. The CDR3 runs from the conserved cysteine through the conserved F or W. The D gene is left open where the match is weak. Some rows mark clone size as missing; the rest say once, few, many or name a class of expanded clone.

V: TRBV10-2; size: many; J: TRBJ2-1; D: .; DNA: TGCGCCAGCCGATCGCCGGGACTTCCCTACAATGAGCAGTTCTTC; CDR3: CASRSPGLPYNEQFF
V: TRBV5-1; size: many; J: TRBJ2-1; D: TRBD2; DNA: TGCGCCAGCAGCCCTTGGGCAGCGGGGGGCTACAATGAGCAGTTCTTC; CDR3: CASSPWAAGGYNEQFF
V: TRBV6-5; size: many; J: TRBJ1-2; D: .; DNA: TGTGCCAGCAGTTACCCTGGACAGCGGTATGGCTACACCTTC; CDR3: CASSYPGQRYGYTF
V: TRBV20-1; size: many; J: TRBJ1-1; D: .; DNA: TGCAGTGCGGAAGGGGGACGGACTGAAGCTTTCTTT; CDR3: CSAEGGRTEAFF
V: TRBV11-2; size: many; J: TRBJ2-3; D: TRBD2; DNA: TGTGCCAGCAGCGCAACTAGCGCGGACACAGATACGCAGTATTTT; CDR3: CASSATSADTDTQYF
V: TRBV3-1; size: many; J: TRBJ1-5; D: .; DNA: TGTGCCAGCAGCCCCCTGAGGGGGGGTCAGCCCCAGCATTTT; CDR3: CASSPLRGGQPQHF
V: TRBV4-1; size: many; J: TRBJ2-1; D: .; DNA: TGCGCCAGCAGCCAAGTAAGAGCAGTAGACTCTAGGAATGAGCAGTTCTTC; CDR3: CASSQVRAVDSRNEQFF
V: TRBV27; size: .; J: TRBJ1-1; D: .; DNA: TGTGCCAGCAGTTTATCGGGAGGCAGGTGGGGGGACACTGAAGCTTTCTTT; CDR3: CASSLSGGRWGDTEAFF
V: TRBV5-1; size: many; J: TRBJ2-7; D: .; DNA: TGCGCCAGCAGCTTGGGTCCTGGACATCTCTACGAGCAGTACTTC; CDR3: CASSLGPGHLYEQYF
V: TRBV28; size: many; J: TRBJ1-1; D: .; DNA: TGTGCCAGCAGTTCTGTGGTTCTCACTGAAGCTTTCTTT; CDR3: CASSSVVLTEAFF
V: TRBV24-1; size: .; J: TRBJ1-1; D: TRBD1; DNA: TGTGCCACCAGTGATAAGAAGGACAGGGTTTGCGGGAACACTGAAGCTTTCTTT; CDR3: CATSDKKDRVCGNTEAFF
V: TRBV7-9; size: few; J: TRBJ2-1; D: TRBD2; DNA: TGTGCCAGCAGCCACCAGACTAGCATCCCTCCTGGAGAGCAGTTCTTC; CDR3: CASSHQTSIPPGEQFF
V: TRBV29-1; size: many; J: TRBJ2-3; D: TRBD1; DNA: TGCAGCGTTGTACTGGGACAGGGAGATACGCAGTATTTT; CDR3: CSVVLGQGDTQYF
V: TRBV20-1; size: many; J: TRBJ2-5; D: .; DNA: TGCAGTGCTAGTGGGCAGGACCAAGAGACCCAGTACTTC; CDR3: CSASGQDQETQYF
V: TRBV20-1; size: many; J: TRBJ2-1; D: TRBD2; DNA: TGCAGTGCTGGGCTAGCGGGGGATCTCAATGAGCAGTTCTTC; CDR3: CSAGLAGDLNEQFF
V: TRBV7-9; size: many; J: TRBJ2-7; D: .; DNA: TGTGCCAGCAGCTTAGGAGGCCACGAGCAGTACTTC; CDR3: CASSLGGHEQYF
V: TRBV20-1; size: .; J: TRBJ2-1; D: .; DNA: TGCAGTGCTAGTAGGGGGGAACACCCGTACCCCAATGAGCAGTTCTTC; CDR3: CSASRGEHPYPNEQFF
V: TRBV2; size: .; J: TRBJ2-4; D: TRBD2; DNA: TGTGCCAGCAGTGAGGGACTAGCAGGGAACATTCAGTACTTC; CDR3: CASSEGLAGNIQYF
V: TRBV7-9; size: many; J: TRBJ1-1; D: .; DNA: TGTGCCAGCAGCTTAGCGTTTAGGCCGAACACTGAAGCTTTCTTT; CDR3: CASSLAFRPNTEAFF
V: TRBV20-1; size: .; J: TRBJ2-5; D: TRBD2; DNA: TGCAGTGCTTGGACTAGCGGGGGGGATCTGGAGACCCAGTACTTC; CDR3: CSAWTSGGDLETQYF
V: TRBV20-1; size: many; J: TRBJ2-1; D: .; DNA: TGCAGTGCTTCTAGGGCCTTGGAGCAGTTCTTC; CDR3: CSASRALEQFF
V: TRBV10-3; size: many; J: TRBJ2-3; D: .; DNA: TGTGCCATCACCAGCGGCACAGATACGCAGTATTTT; CDR3: CAITSGTDTQYF
V: TRBV12-3/TRBV12-4; size: many; J: TRBJ1-5; D: TRBD1; DNA: TGTGCCAGCAACCCGACAGGGTCCAATCAGCCCCAGCATTTT; CDR3: CASNPTGSNQPQHF
V: TRBV29-1; size: many; J: TRBJ1-2; D: TRBD1; DNA: TGCAGCGTTGTGGGACAGGGGAACTATGGCTACACCTTC; CDR3: CSVVGQGNYGYTF
V: TRBV20-1; size: many; J: TRBJ2-7; D: TRBD2; DNA: TGCAGTGCTAGGCTAGCGGGAGACGAGCAGTACTTC; CDR3: CSARLAGDEQYF
V: TRBV4-1; size: many; J: TRBJ2-4; D: .; DNA: TGCGCCAGCAGCCCCAGGACAGCCAAAAACATTCAGTACTTC; CDR3: CASSPRTAKNIQYF
V: TRBV9; size: many; J: TRBJ1-2; D: .; DNA: TGTGCCAGCAGCGTAGAAGCGACTCCCGTTGAGGGCTACACCTTC; CDR3: CASSVEATPVEGYTF
V: TRBV12-3/TRBV12-4; size: many; J: TRBJ1-2; D: .; DNA: TGTGCCAGCAGTTTAGGGACACTAGCTTATGGCTACACCTTC; CDR3: CASSLGTLAYGYTF
V: TRBV20-1; size: many; J: TRBJ2-5; D: TRBD2; DNA: TGCAGTGCCATTAGACTAGCGGGGTATCAAGAGACCCAGTACTTC; CDR3: CSAIRLAGYQETQYF
V: TRBV7-2; size: many; J: TRBJ1-1; D: .; DNA: TGTGCCAGCAGCTTACAATTCGGCACTGAAGCTTTCTTT; CDR3: CASSLQFGTEAFF
V: TRBV4-2; size: many; J: TRBJ2-4; D: TRBD1; DNA: TGTGCCAGCAGCCCAGACAGGGCGTTAGCCAAAAACATTCAGTACTTC; CDR3: CASSPDRALAKNIQYF
V: TRBV12-3/TRBV12-4; size: many; J: TRBJ1-2; D: TRBD1; DNA: TGTGCCAGCAGACACGGACAGGACCCGAACTATGGCTACACCTTC; CDR3: CASRHGQDPNYGYTF
V: TRBV3-1; size: .; J: TRBJ2-4; D: TRBD1; DNA: TGTGCCAGCAGCCAAGTGGACAGGGGGGCCAAAAACATTCAGTACTTC; CDR3: CASSQVDRGAKNIQYF
V: TRBV20-1; size: many; J: TRBJ1-5; D: .; DNA: TGCAGTGCTAGAGATCGTTTAGGTGCGTGGCCCCAGCATTTT; CDR3: CSARDRLGAWPQHF